One sample yielded the 18 T cell receptor beta chains listed below, sequenced in a study of cytomegalovirus exposure and HLA in healthy donors. PCR employed 60 Vbeta and 13 Jbeta primers. Here immunoSEQ multiplex PCR was the method, and the copy in TCRdb shows in-frame clones only, minus some. The sample lists about 140,000 clones; about four fifths were seen once. The source material was PBMCs. The receptors derive from a male donor in good health and CMV-seropositive.

The genes are TRBV6-4 and TRBJ2-5; 9 positions agree with TRBD2. Trimming at V came to 0 bases and at J to 5 bases, leaving 7 bases not matched to a gene. CDR3 length: 16 amino acids. Germline CDR1 is MRHNA and CDR2 is SNTAGT. The CDR3 spells CASSDSVAGGPETQYF. CDR3 bases: TGTGCCAGCAGTGACTCGGTGGCGGGAGGGCCGGAGACCCAGTACTTC.

V gene TRBV23-1 combines with J gene TRBJ2-7; 9 bases fit TRBD1. TRBV23-1 belongs to the ORF category, with a function that is uncertain. This CDR3 contains 14 residues. V gave up 8 bases and J gave up 5 bases; unmatched junction bases: 10. The CDR3 protein is CASLGTGRGNEQYF. In DNA form, the CDR3 reads TGCGCCAGCCTCGGGACAGGGCGGGGGAACGAGCAGTACTTC.

As regards this clone: An end of the junction does not agree with germline; a read error may underlie this. This chain links TRBV7-9 with TRBJ1-1, with D perhaps TRBD1 (6 bases). The CDR3 runs 12 residues. Germline values: CDR1 SEHNR, CDR2 FQNEAQ (reference sequence). As DNA, the CDR3 is TGTTCCAGCAGCCCAGGGGTCGGGTGGGCTTTCTTT. This translates into CSSSPGVGWAFF.

The rearrangement links TRBV11-2 to TRBJ2-1; D gene uncertain. Trimming shortened V by 1 base and J by 2 bases, and 12 bases separated the two germline ends. The CDR3 spans 16 residues. CDR1 is SGHAT, CDR2 FQNNGV, per germline. The CDR3 loop is CASSLVRRITYNEQFF. The CDR3 nucleotides read TGTGCCAGCAGCTTAGTGCGGAGAATCACCTACAATGAGCAGTTCTTC.

V gene TRBV4-3 combines with J gene TRBJ2-2; 8 bases align to TRBD2. The germline V gene has CDR1 LGHNA and CDR2 YSLEER. This CDR3 has 18 amino acids. V lost 0 bases to trimming and J lost 4 bases; unmatched junction nucleotides: 10. In DNA, the CDR3 is TGCGCCAGCAGCCAAGATGGGCCGGGGGGGTACGGCACCGGGGAGCTGTTTTTT. As protein: CASSQDGPGGYGTGELFF.

This chain links TRBV19 with TRBJ2-5; TRBD2 agrees at 10 bases. The germline V gene has CDR1 LNHDA and CDR2 SQIVND (reference sequence). The CDR3 has 14 amino acids. V lost 5 bases to trimming and J lost 5 bases; unmatched junction nucleotides: 5. This CDR3 is CASSETSGVETQYF. CDR3 DNA: TGTGCCAGTAGTGAAACTAGCGGGGTGGAGACCCAGTACTTC.

This clone was detected once. CDR3: CASSYRGWNTEAFF. The CDR3 region has the DNA TGTGCCAGCAGTTACCGAGGGTGGAACACTGAAGCTTTCTTT. The chain couples TRBV6-5 to TRBJ1-1, with D unresolved. This CDR3 spans 14 amino acids. Germline V CDR1 and CDR2: MNHEY, SVGAGI. The V end was cut by 2 bases, the J end by 1 base, with 8 bases between.

The V gene is TRBV19, the J gene TRBJ1-2; no firm D call. The CDR3 contains 14 residues. Trimming pared 1 base from V and 4 bases from J, leaving 10 bases between. Germline V gives CDR1 LNHDA, CDR2 SQIVND (reference sequence). CDR3 coding DNA: TGTGCCAGTAGTATAGGGGCCAGTATCTATGGCTACACCTTC. This translates into CASSIGASIYGYTF.

V and J are TRBV19 and TRBJ1-2; TRBD1 matches 7 bases. From germline, CDR1 is LNHDA and CDR2 SQIVND (reference sequence). J lost 6 bases, V lost 10 bases, and 2 bases had no gene match. This CDR3 region has 10 residues. In DNA form, the CDR3 reads TGTGCCATTACAGGGGATGGCTACACCTTC. It specifies CAITGDGYTF. Based on the CDR3 plus reference TRBV19 and TRBJ1-2, the full variable domain is DGGITQSPKYLFRKEGQNVTLSCEQNLNHDAMYWYRQDPGQGLRLIYYSQIVNDFQKGDIAEGYSVSREKKESFPLTVTSAQKNPTAFYLCAITGDGYTFGSGTRLTVV.

V is TRBV6-5 and J is TRBJ2-3; 7 nucleotides align to TRBD2. The CDR3 has 15 residues. V was pared by 2 bases and J by 3 bases, with 5 bases of the junction left unmatched. Germline assignment: CDR1 MNHEY and CDR2 SVGAGI. For the CDR3, the DNA is TGTGCCAGCAGTTACCGGCCGGGGGGAACAGATACGCAGTATTTT. It translates to CASSYRPGGTDTQYF.

CDR3 protein: CAIRQGGSGNTIYF. As DNA, the CDR3 is TGTGCCATCAGACAGGGTGGGTCTGGAAACACCATATATTTT. The genes are TRBV10-3 and TRBJ1-3; perhaps TRBD1 as D (6 bases). The V and J ends lost 6 bases and 1 base respectively, with 10 bases between them. There are 14 residues in the CDR3. Germline CDR1 is ENHRY and CDR2 is SYGVKD.

V and J are TRBV5-1 and TRBJ2-7; 7 bases map to TRBD2. Trimming at V came to 0 bases and at J to 0 bases, leaving 9 bases not matched to a gene. The germline V gene encodes CDR1 SGHRS and CDR2 YFSETQ. The length of the CDR3 is 17 residues. DNA for the CDR3: TGCGCCAGCAGCTTGGAGGCTAGCGGCCAGAGCTCCTACGAGCAGTACTTC. Amino acids: CASSLEASGQSSYEQYF.

This clone has just a few counts. This sequence joins TRBV4-2 and TRBJ2-5, with 7 positions matching TRBD2. The J call is uncertain, as TRBJ2-7 better fits the DNA end. The CDR3 loop spans 13 amino acids. Germline loops: CDR1 LGHNA, CDR2 YNFKEQ. The CDR3: CASSASGLYEQYF. The CDR3 DNA follows: TGTGCCAGCAGCGCTAGCGGACTCTACGAGCAGTACTTC.

The chain has TRBV18 and TRBJ1-5; D gene ambiguous. V gave up 1 base and J gave up 6 bases, with 10 bases separating them. This CDR3 region has 14 residues. The V gene's germline CDR1 is KGHSH and CDR2 LQKENI. CDR3 protein: CASSPLRDSQPQHF. The CDR3 DNA is TGTGCCAGCTCACCACTCCGGGATAGTCAGCCCCAGCATTTT.

The J gene is TRBJ2-3, the V gene TRBV29-1, with D maybe TRBD2 (5 bases). Trimming took 3 bases from V and 3 from J, leaving 10 bases between them. The CDR3 length is 13 residues. Germline V lookup: CDR1 SQVTM, CDR2 ANQGSEA. The chain's CDR3 is CSVDSGVTDTQYF. CDR3 in DNA: TGCAGCGTTGATTCCGGGGTTACAGATACGCAGTATTTT.

J is TRBJ2-5 and V is TRBV7-9; D perhaps matches TRBD1 (7 bases). The ends were cut back, 8 bases at V and 4 bases at J, with 23 bases in the middle. The CDR3 has 16 amino acids. Germline V gene data show CDR1 as SEHNR and CDR2 as FQNEAQ (reference sequence). The CDR3, as DNA: TGTGCCAGCGGAGGGGTAAAGGGGGCCGGGGTAGAGACCCAGTACTTC. Protein product: CASGGVKGAGVETQYF.

This chain links TRBV5-1 with TRBJ2-2; D remains ambiguous. The germline V gene encodes CDR1 SGHRS and CDR2 YFSETQ. This CDR3 contains 14 residues. V was shortened by 4 bases and J by 6 bases, with 13 bases between the two germline ends. The CDR3 is CASSPAQLAGELFF. In nucleotides, the CDR3 is TGCGCCAGCAGCCCAGCACAGCTGGCCGGGGAGCTGTTTTTT. The whole variable domain, remainder taken from reference TRBV5-1 and TRBJ2-2, is KAGVTQTPRYLIKTRGQQVTLSCSPISGHRSVSWYQQTPGQGLQFLFEYFSETQRNKGNFPGRFSGRQFSNSRSEMNVSTLELGDSALYLCASSPAQLAGELFFGEGSRLTVL.

The chain links TRBV20-1 to TRBJ1-2, with a weak D call TRBD1 (5 bases). Trimming took off 5 bases at V and 8 bases at J, with 12 bases between the two ends. The CDR3 is made up of 11 amino acids. The V gene's germline CDR1 is DFQATT and CDR2 SNEGSKA (reference sequence). The CDR3 bases are TGCAGTGCTCGGGGGTCCGGGGGCTACACCTTC. This sequence encodes CSARGSGGYTF.